This T cell receptor beta chain was captured in a study of blood T cell repertoires in COVID-19. On the study more broadly: PBMCs, B-cell-depleted T cells, or T cells provided the cDNA or gDNA that made up the material.

Per germline, CDR1 LNHDA and CDR2 SQIVND (reference sequence). Between the trimmed V and J ends, which lost 6 bases and 5 bases, there was a span of 13 bases. The length of the CDR3 is 14 residues. Participants spanned ages about 18 to 95 years and resided in roughly 22 US areas. Symptom resolution, clearance, or two negative PCRs marked the recovered donors of Cohort 3. Methods used by the authors: Cell counts per sample came from amplifying reference gene primers. Repertoires were generated with immunoSEQ multiplex PCR, while TCRdb's copy carries only in-frame clones and drops some. The V and J calls and the clone size are those of that table, but D and trimming were determined from the DNA. In the table there are roughly 330,000 clones, 70% to 90% of which are singletons.

The sequenced sample consisted of PBMCs or T cells enriched from blood (not recorded which). The receptor was derived from a woman aged 25-40 years who had recovered from COVID-19. The V gene is TRBV19, the J gene TRBJ1-4; weak D call: TRBD1 (6 bases). CDR3 nucleotide sequence: TGTGCCAGTAGGCCTGGACAGAAAAATGAAAAACTGTTTTTT. It yields the protein CASRPGQKNEKLFF.